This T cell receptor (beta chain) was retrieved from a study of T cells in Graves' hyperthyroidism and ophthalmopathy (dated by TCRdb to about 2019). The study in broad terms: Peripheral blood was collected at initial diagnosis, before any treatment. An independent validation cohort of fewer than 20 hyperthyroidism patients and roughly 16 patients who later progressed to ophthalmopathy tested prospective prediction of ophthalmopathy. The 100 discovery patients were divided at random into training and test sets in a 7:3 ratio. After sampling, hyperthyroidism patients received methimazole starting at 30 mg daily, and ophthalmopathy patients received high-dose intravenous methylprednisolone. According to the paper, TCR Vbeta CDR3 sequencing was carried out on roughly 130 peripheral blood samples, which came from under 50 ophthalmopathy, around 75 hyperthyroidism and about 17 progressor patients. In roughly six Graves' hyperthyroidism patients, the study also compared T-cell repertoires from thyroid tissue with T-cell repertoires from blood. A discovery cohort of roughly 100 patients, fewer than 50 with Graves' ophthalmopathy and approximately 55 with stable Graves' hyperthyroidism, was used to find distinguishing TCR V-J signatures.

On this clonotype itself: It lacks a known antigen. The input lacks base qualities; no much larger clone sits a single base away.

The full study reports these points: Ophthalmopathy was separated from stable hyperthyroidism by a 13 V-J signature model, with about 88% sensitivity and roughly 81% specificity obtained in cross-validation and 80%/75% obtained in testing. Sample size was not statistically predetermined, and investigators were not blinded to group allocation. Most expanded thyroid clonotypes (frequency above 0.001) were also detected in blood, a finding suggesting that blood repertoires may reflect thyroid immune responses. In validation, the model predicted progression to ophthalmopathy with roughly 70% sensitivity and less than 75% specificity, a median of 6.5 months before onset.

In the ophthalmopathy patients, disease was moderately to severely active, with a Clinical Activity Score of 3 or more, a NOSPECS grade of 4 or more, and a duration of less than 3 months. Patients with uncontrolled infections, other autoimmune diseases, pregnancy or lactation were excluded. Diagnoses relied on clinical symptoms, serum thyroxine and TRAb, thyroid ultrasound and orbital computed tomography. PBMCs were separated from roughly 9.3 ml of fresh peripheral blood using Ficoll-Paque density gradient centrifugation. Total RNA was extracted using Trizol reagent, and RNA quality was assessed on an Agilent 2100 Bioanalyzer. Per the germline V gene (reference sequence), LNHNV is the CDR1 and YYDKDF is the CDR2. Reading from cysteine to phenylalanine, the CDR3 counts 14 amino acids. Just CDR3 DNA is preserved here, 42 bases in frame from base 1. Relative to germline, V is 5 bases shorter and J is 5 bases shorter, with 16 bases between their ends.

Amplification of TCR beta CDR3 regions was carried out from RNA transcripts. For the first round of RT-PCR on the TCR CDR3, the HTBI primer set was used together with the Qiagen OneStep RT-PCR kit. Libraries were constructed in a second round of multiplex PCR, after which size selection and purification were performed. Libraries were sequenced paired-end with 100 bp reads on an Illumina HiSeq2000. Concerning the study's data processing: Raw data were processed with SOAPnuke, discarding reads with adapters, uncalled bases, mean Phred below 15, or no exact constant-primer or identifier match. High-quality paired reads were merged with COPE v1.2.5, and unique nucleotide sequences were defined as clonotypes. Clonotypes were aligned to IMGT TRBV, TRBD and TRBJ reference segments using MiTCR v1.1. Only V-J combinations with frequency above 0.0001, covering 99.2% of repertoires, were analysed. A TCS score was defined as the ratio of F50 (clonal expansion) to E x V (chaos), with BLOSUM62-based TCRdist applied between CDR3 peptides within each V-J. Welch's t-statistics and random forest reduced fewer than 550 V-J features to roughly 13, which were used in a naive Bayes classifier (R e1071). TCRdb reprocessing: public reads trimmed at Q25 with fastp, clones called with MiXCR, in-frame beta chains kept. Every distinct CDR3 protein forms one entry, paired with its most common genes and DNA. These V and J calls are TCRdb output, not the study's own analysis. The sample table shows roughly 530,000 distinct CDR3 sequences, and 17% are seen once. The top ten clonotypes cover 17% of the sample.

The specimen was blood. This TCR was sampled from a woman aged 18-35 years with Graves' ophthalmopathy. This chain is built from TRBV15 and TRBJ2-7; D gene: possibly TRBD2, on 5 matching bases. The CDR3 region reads CATSDAGLVNEQYF. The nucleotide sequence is TGTGCCACCAGCGACGCGGGCCTAGTAAACGAGCAGTACTTC.